Listed below are T cell receptor beta chains from one sample, sequenced in a study of blood T cell repertoires in COVID-19. TCRdb keeps only in-frame clones here, not all; method: immunoSEQ multiplex PCR. The sample shows approximately 260,000 clones, roughly 84% of them seen only once. The sequenced sample consisted of peripheral blood. All receptors derive from a human donor in a cohort sampled during active COVID-19. The CDR3 runs from the conserved cysteine through the conserved F or W. D genes are given only for firm matches. Some rows mark clone size as missing; the rest say once, few, many or name a class of expanded clone.

cdr3_aa cdr3_nt d_call clone_size j_call v_call
CASSQQGDYGYTF TGTGCCAGCTCACAACAGGGCGACTATGGCTACACCTTC . . TRBJ1-2 TRBV18
CASSQDLERGLYNEQFF TGCGCCAGCAGCCAAGATTTAGAGCGGGGCCTTTACAATGAGCAGTTCTTC TRBD2 . TRBJ2-1 TRBV4-3
CASSLGEQGEAFF TGTGCCAGCAGCTTAGGGGAACAGGGTGAAGCTTTCTTT . . TRBJ1-1 TRBV7-6
CASSSQGGSGNTIYF TGTGCCAGCAGTTCGCAGGGGGGCTCTGGAAACACCATATATTTT TRBD1 . TRBJ1-3 TRBV6-2/TRBV6-3
CASSLLRGNEKLFF TGTGCCAGCAGTTTACTCAGAGGAAATGAAAAACTGTTTTTT . few TRBJ1-4 TRBV28
CASSEPGSNQPQHF TGTGCCAGCAGTGAACCAGGGTCGAATCAGCCCCAGCATTTT . . TRBJ1-5 TRBV6-1
CASSQGLAELNEQFF TGCGCCAGCAGCCAGGGACTAGCGGAGCTCAATGAGCAGTTCTTC TRBD2 . TRBJ2-1 TRBV5-1
CASSTIRAGELFF TGTGCCAGCAGCACTATCAGAGCCGGGGAGCTGTTTTTT . . TRBJ2-2 TRBV6-2/TRBV6-3
CASSFGAGGPPNTQYF TGTGCCAGCAGCTTTGGAGCGGGGGGACCTCCGAATACGCAGTATTTT TRBD2 . TRBJ2-3 TRBV7-9
CASSRGHGKENSPLHF TGTGCCAGCAGCCGCGGACATGGGAAGGAGAATTCACCCCTCCACTTT . . TRBJ1-6 TRBV3-1/TRBV3-2
CSVQGYGYTF TGCAGCGTACAGGGGTATGGCTACACCTTC TRBD1 . TRBJ1-2 TRBV20-1
CASSRTSGSAEQFF TGTGCCAGCAGTCGGACTAGCGGGAGTGCTGAGCAGTTCTTC TRBD2 . TRBJ2-1 TRBV7-9
CASTGTTNEKLFF TGTGCCAGCACGGGGACTACTAATGAAAAACTGTTTTTT . few TRBJ1-4 TRBV12-3/TRBV12-4
CASSRDRGLAYEQYF TGTGCCAGTAGTCGGGACAGGGGCTTGGCCTACGAGCAGTACTTC TRBD1 few TRBJ2-7 TRBV19
CASYPVGIGAKNIQYF TGTGCCAGTTACCCCGTGGGCATTGGAGCCAAAAACATTCAGTACTTC . . TRBJ2-4 TRBV27
CASSLVRGENNEQFF TGTGCCAGCAGCTTAGTAAGGGGCGAGAACAATGAGCAGTTCTTC . once TRBJ2-1 TRBV7-9
CASSGGAYEQYF TGTGCCAGCAGCGGCGGGGCCTACGAGCAGTACTTC . few TRBJ2-7 TRBV7-9
CASSLVPGELFF TGTGCCAGCAGCCTCGTCCCCGGGGAGCTGTTTTTT . . TRBJ2-2 TRBV12-3/TRBV12-4